This TCR beta chain derives from a study of CD8 T cells in ankylosing spondylitis listed by TCRdb under 2017. For the study in its entirety: The study profiled T cell receptor beta repertoires in healthy donors and ankylosing spondylitis patients to find disease-linked TCR variants. Peripheral blood samples were taken, and synovial fluid was additionally collected from ankylosing spondylitis patients. The full study cohort was made up of about 25 ankylosing spondylitis patients and roughly 100 healthy donors.

The sequencer was an Illumina HiSeq 2500. Quantitative 5'-RACE with molecular barcodes was used to prepare TCR beta libraries. Under the source paper's analysis protocol: A new computational method based on a probabilistic model of VDJ rearrangement was used to identify disease-linked TCR variants. In TCRdb, the public reads were trimmed at Q25 with fastp and aligned with MiXCR, with productive beta chains retained. Rows are unified per CDR3 protein, each entry keeping the most common DNA and genes. TCRdb's processing, not the authors' own work, is the source of the V and J calls. The table for this sample lists around 890,000 distinct CDR3 sequences; roughly 12% of them were counted only once. Just over 0.5% of the sample comes from the top ten. General conclusions and limits of the study: Some of the motif variants had been reported before in the synovial fluid and blood of reactive arthritis patients, a finding that suggests common disease-initiation mechanisms. The disease-linked clones had a CD8+ phenotype and were found at relatively low frequencies in peripheral blood. A TCR beta motif of about 8 highly homologous amino acid variants appeared characteristic of blood from ankylosing spondylitis patients. The disease-linked clones were reported to be significantly enriched in matched synovial fluid samples from ankylosing spondylitis patients.

The CDR3 contains 14 residues, cysteine and phenylalanine counted. Just the 42-base CDR3 DNA is kept, in frame starting at base 1. Taken from the germline V gene (reference sequence), the CDR1 and CDR2 loops are DFQATT and SNEGSKA. The V end gives up 7 bases and the J end 4 bases, leaving 9 bases in the junction not matched to a gene. As regards this clonotype: No cognate antigen has been identified for it. Base qualities are not recorded, but no much larger clone differs from it by a single base.

This receptor was taken from a male donor with ankylosing spondylitis. The chain is made from TRBV20-1 and TRBJ2-3; TRBD1 agrees with 9 junctional bases. Sequenced sample: blood, either unsorted or a sorted T cell fraction (not recorded which). The base sequence is TGCAGTGTCCCCCCCGGACAGGGGTCAGATACGCAGTATTTT. This codes for CSVPPGQGSDTQYF.